This TCR beta chain derives from a study of identifying expanded T cells in peripheral blood. Findings and caveats of the study: Clone count variance between approximately 2-week samples rose with total template count.

During the collection period, no donor immune events like infections were recorded. The table came from immunoSEQ multiplex PCR; TCRdb's copy has only in-frame clones and leaves some out. The data contain about 130,000 clones, roughly 90% of them singletons. A remark on this clone: Antigen unknown. The sample carries other DNA sequences with the same CDR3.

Sequenced input: blood. The sequence was collected from a person aged 18 to 69 in good health.

The CDR3 is CASSLVADTQYF. As DNA, the CDR3 is TGTGCCAGCAGCTTAGTGGCCGATACGCAGTATTTT. The chain combines TRBV7-9 with TRBJ2-3; D call uncertain. V lost 1 base and J 6 bases, leaving 5 bases between the germline ends. Germline-derived CDR1 and CDR2 are SEHNR and FQNEAQ (reference sequence). The CDR3 has 12 amino acids.